A selection of T cell receptor beta chains follows, all from one sample in a study of T cell responses to AZD1222 COVID-19 vaccine. Data came from immunoSEQ multiplex PCR; TCRdb stores just in-frame clones and leaves some out. The sample shows 130,000 or so clones, around 90% of them seen only once. The source was peripheral blood, collected 28 days after the second AZD1222 dose. These TCRs come from an adult who received the AZD1222 COVID-19 vaccine. Each CDR3 is given with its conserved first and last residue. D genes are given only for firm matches. Clone size is shown for a subset of rows, as once, few, many or a class of expanded clone.

d_call clone_size j_call v_call cdr3_nt cdr3_aa
NA once TRBJ1-4 TRBV3-1/TRBV3-2 TGTGCCAGCAGAGATAGGGGGTTAAGTGAAAAACTGTTTTTT CASRDRGLSEKLFF
NA NA TRBJ2-3 TRBV9 TGTGCCAGCAGCGCCCCCAGGGACCGCACAGATACGCAGTATTTT CASSAPRDRTDTQYF
NA few TRBJ2-7 TRBV6-5 TGTGCCAGCAGTTGGACACCATCCGTCTACGAGCAGTACTTC CASSWTPSVYEQYF
TRBD1 NA TRBJ2-3 TRBV29-1 TGCAGCGTTGCTATCGGAGGGACAGGGAGAGATACGCAGTATTTT CSVAIGGTGRDTQYF
TRBD2 once TRBJ2-7 TRBV30 TGTGCCTGGAGTCGGGAGGCCGGCGAGCAGTACTTC CAWSREAGEQYF
TRBD1 NA TRBJ2-5 TRBV7-7 TGTGCCAGCAGCCCGTCCTCGACAGGGGAAGAGACCCAGTACTTC CASSPSSTGEETQYF
TRBD1 NA TRBJ2-1 TRBV19 TGTGCCAGTAGTATGGGTACAGGGGGGTTTTCGAGGAATGAGCAGTTCTTC CASSMGTGGFSRNEQFF
NA NA TRBJ1-3 TRBV13 TGTGCCAGCAGCCGGGGTAGGATTGGAAACACCATATATTTT CASSRGRIGNTIYF
NA NA TRBJ2-1 TRBV27 TGTGCCAGCAGTCCCAACATCAATGAGCAGTTCTTC CASSPNINEQFF
TRBD2 NA TRBJ2-3 TRBV30 TGTGCCTGGAGTGTGAGGGCTAGCGGGATTTCCACAGATACGCAGTATTTT CAWSVRASGISTDTQYF
TRBD1 NA TRBJ1-5 TRBV19 TGTGCCAGTAGTATAGATGGGGGACAGATTAGCAATCAGCCCCAGCATTTT CASSIDGGQISNQPQHF
TRBD1 NA TRBJ1-1 TRBV11-1 TGTGCCAGCAGCCCAAGGGGGCGCGGCTCTGAAGCTTTCTTT CASSPRGRGSEAFF
NA NA TRBJ1-1 TRBV29-1 TGCAGCGTTGAAGATCTTCCAGGGAACACTGAAGCTTTCTTT CSVEDLPGNTEAFF
TRBD1 NA TRBJ1-2 TRBV6-5 TGTGCCAGCAGTCCGATAGGAGGGGGCCATGGCTACACCTTC CASSPIGGGHGYTF
NA NA TRBJ1-4 TRBV7-7 TGTGCTAGCAGCTTAGGACCCGGGCGGGGAGAAAAACTGTTTTTT CASSLGPGRGEKLFF
NA NA TRBJ1-6 TRBV7-8 TGTGCCAGCAGCCAGACACCCTATAATTCACCCCTCCACTTT CASSQTPYNSPLHF